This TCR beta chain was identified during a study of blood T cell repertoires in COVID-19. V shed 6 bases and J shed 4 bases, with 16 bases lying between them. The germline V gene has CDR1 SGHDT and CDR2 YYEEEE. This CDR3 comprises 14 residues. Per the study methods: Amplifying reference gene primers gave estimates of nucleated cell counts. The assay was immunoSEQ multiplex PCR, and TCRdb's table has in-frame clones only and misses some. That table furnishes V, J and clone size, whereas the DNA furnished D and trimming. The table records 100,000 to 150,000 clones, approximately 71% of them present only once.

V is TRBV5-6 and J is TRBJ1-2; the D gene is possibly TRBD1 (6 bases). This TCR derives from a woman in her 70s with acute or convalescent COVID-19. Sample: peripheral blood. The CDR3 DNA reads TGTGCCAGCACCTACAAGGGGGGGAGCTATGGCTACACCTTC. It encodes CASTYKGGSYGYTF.